The rows below give T cell receptor beta chains drawn from one sample of a study of cytomegalovirus exposure and HLA in healthy donors. Clones were read by immunoSEQ multiplex PCR, and TCRdb kept only the in-frame ones, dropping some. The top ten clones hold 7.5% to 8% of a sample with approximately 70,000 clones, 55% to 80% of them seen once. Sequences were obtained from PBMCs. These receptors came from a man in his forties in good health and CMV-seropositive. Both conserved end residues are part of each CDR3. The D gene is left open where the match is weak. Size tells how often a clone was seen (once, few, many) or the class of an expanded clone, and some rows leave it out.

>.|TRBJ1-2|few|TRBV30
TGTGCCTCCGAGCGATCCAACTATGGCTACACCTTC
CASERSNYGYTF
>.|TRBJ2-2|.|TRBV28
TGTGCCAGCAGTTTAGTATTCGGGATTGCCTCGAACACCGGGGAGCTGTTTTTT
CASSLVFGIASNTGELFF
>TRBD1|TRBJ1-4|.|TRBV18
TGTGCCAGCTCTCCACGGACAGGGGGCGGAGGAAACGAAAAACTGTTTTTT
CASSPRTGGGGNEKLFF
>TRBD1|TRBJ1-1|.|TRBV6-5
TGTGCCAGCAGTTATCCCGGGACAGGGCTTAATGAAGCTTTCTTT
CASSYPGTGLNEAFF
>.|TRBJ2-6|.|TRBV2
TGTGCCAGCGGGGTTATGGCGGGGGCCTCCCCCGGGGCCAACGTCCTGACTTTC
CASGVMAGASPGANVLTF
>TRBD1|TRBJ1-2|.|TRBV6-1
TGTGCCAGCAGACCCGGACAGGGTCGTGGCTACACCTTC
CASRPGQGRGYTF
>TRBD1|TRBJ1-1|.|TRBV6-5
TGTGCCAGCGGGGACAGCATGAACACTGAAGCTTTCTTT
CASGDSMNTEAFF
>TRBD2|TRBJ2-1|.|TRBV19
TGTGCCAGTAAATATGGCGGGGGGGCCCCCGGTGAGCAGTTCTTC
CASKYGGGAPGEQFF
>.|TRBJ1-2|.|TRBV7-9
TGTGCCAGCAGCCCACCCATAGGGAGGCGGTGGAATGGCTACACCTTC
CASSPPIGRRWNGYTF
>TRBD2|TRBJ2-3|.|TRBV5-1
TGCGCCAGCAGCTTAGGGGCTAGCGGGAGGAAAGATACGCAGTATTTT
CASSLGASGRKDTQYF
>.|TRBJ2-7|.|TRBV5-6
TGTGCCAGCAGCTTTTTGGGAGGTGAGCAGTACTTC
CASSFLGGEQYF
>.|TRBJ1-1|.|TRBV5-4
TGTGCCAGCAGCTTGGACGCCACAGGGTGGGCTGAAGCTTTCTTT
CASSLDATGWAEAFF
>.|TRBJ2-7|.|TRBV2
TGTGCCAGCAGTGAAGACAGGGAGGGGTACTTC
CASSEDREGYF
>TRBD2|TRBJ2-5|.|TRBV5-8
TGTGCCAGCAGCCGGCGACTAGCACGAGAGACCCAGTACTTC
CASSRRLARETQYF
>.|TRBJ2-2|.|TRBV9
TGTGCCAGCAGCCTGGACACCCTCGGGGAGCTGTTTTTT
CASSLDTLGELFF
>.|TRBJ2-2|.|TRBV7-6
TGTGCCAACAGCTTGAGAGGGAGGGGGGCCGGGGAGCTGTTTTTT
CANSLRGRGAGELFF
>.|TRBJ2-1|.|TRBV25-1
TGTGCCAGCAGTGATACGGGAGCCCCCTACAATGAGCAGTTCTTC
CASSDTGAPYNEQFF
>.|TRBJ1-2|.|TRBV5-6
TGTGCCAGCAGCGCCACTCTAGGAAGTGGCTACACCTTC
CASSATLGSGYTF
>TRBD1|TRBJ1-5|.|TRBV27
TGTGCCAGCAGAGGGACAGGGAGGAATCAGCCCCAGCATTTT
CASRGTGRNQPQHF
>TRBD1|TRBJ2-3|.|TRBV5-1
TGCGCCAGCAGCTTGGGGCGGGGACAGGGCACAGATACGCAGTATTTT
CASSLGRGQGTDTQYF
>TRBD1|TRBJ1-6|.|TRBV5-4
TGTGCCAGCAGCCGCCTACAGGGGATCGATTCACCCCTCCACTTT
CASSRLQGIDSPLHF
>TRBD2|TRBJ2-1|few|TRBV6-6
TGTGCCAGCAGTTCCGAGACTAGCTTGGGTGAGCAGTTCTTC
CASSSETSLGEQFF
>TRBD2|TRBJ2-1|.|TRBV19
TGTGCCAGTAGTAGGCTAGCGGGAGGGCGGAATGAGCAGTTCTTC
CASSRLAGGRNEQFF
>TRBD1|TRBJ1-1|.|TRBV29-1
TGCAGCCTTGTCGGACAGGGGGGGACTGAAGCTTTCTTT
CSLVGQGGTEAFF
>TRBD1|TRBJ1-2|.|TRBV7-2
TGTGCCAGCAGCGAAACCGGGACAGGGGGTGACGGCTACACCTTC
CASSETGTGGDGYTF
>.|TRBJ2-5|.|TRBV5-1
TGCGCCAGCAGCATAGAAGAGACCCAGTACTTC
CASSIEETQYF